These 5 T cell receptor beta chains were all obtained from the same sample, sequenced in a study of blood T cell repertoires in COVID-19. Sequenced by immunoSEQ multiplex PCR; TCRdb stores in-frame clones only, minus some. The data hold hundreds of thousands of clones, with roughly 91% observed a single time. Sequenced sample: peripheral blood. All receptors derive from a man aged 35-49 years with acute or convalescent COVID-19.

The rearrangement links TRBV5-1 to TRBJ2-3; D is perhaps TRBD1 (6 bases). Germline values: CDR1 SGHRS, CDR2 YFSETQ. The CDR3 sequence is 14 residues long. Trimming cost V 4 bases and J 6 bases, with 15 bases left between them. CDR3 DNA sequence: TGCGCCAGCAGCGCCGCAACAGGGTCCGATACGCAGTATTTT. As protein: CASSAATGSDTQYF.

This sequence joins TRBV29-1 and TRBJ1-1, with D possibly being TRBD1 (5 bases). Germline loops: CDR1 SQVTM, CDR2 ANQGSEA. The CDR3 totals 13 residues. Trimming took 7 bases from V and 2 from J, leaving 14 bases between them. For the CDR3, the DNA is TGCAGCGCCAAAGATGACAGAAACACTGAAGCTTTCTTT. This translates into CSAKDDRNTEAFF.

This chain uses TRBV14 with TRBJ2-3; possibly TRBD2 for D (7 bases). CDR1 and CDR2 from the germline V gene are SGHDN and FVKESK. The CDR3 spans 17 residues. Trimming shortened V by 4 bases and J by 4 bases, and 21 bases separated the two germline ends. Written as DNA, the CDR3 is TGTGCCAGCAGCCGTCCCGCGGGGGCGGAGGATGCAGATACGCAGTATTTT. Protein product: CASSRPAGAEDADTQYF.

The chain carries TRBV19 and TRBJ2-7; maybe TRBD2 (6 bases). This CDR3 is built from 15 residues. The germline V and J ends were trimmed by 3 bases and 3 bases, with 15 bases remaining between them. Germline values: CDR1 LNHDA, CDR2 SQIVND (reference sequence). The CDR3 DNA follows: TGTGCCAGTAGTATCTTTGGCGGGGACGTCTACGAGCAGTACTTC. Protein product: CASSIFGGDVYEQYF.

This CDR3 reads CASSPSLGTAEGYTF. The CDR3 DNA reads as TGTGCCAGCAGCCCGTCCCTTGGGACAGCTGAGGGCTACACCTTC. The gene calls are TRBV7-3 and TRBJ1-2; 7 nucleotides agree with TRBD1. V was pared by 5 bases and J by 8 bases, with 14 bases of the junction left unmatched. CDR3 length equals 15 residues. The germline V gene encodes CDR1 SGHTA and CDR2 FQGTGA.